A single sample gave rise to the 14 T cell receptor beta chains below, sequenced in a study of T cell repertoires in cytomegalovirus infection. In TCRdb, the reads were re-called with MiXCR into one record per CDR3 protein. The sample carries more than 650,000 distinct CDR3 sequences, approximately 34% recorded once. Sequencing was carried out using PBMCs. The receptors come from a human donor in good health (CMV status not recorded). Some clones in this sample may be carry-over from other donors' samples.

This clonotype was observed a few times. The V call is TRBV5-4, the J call TRBJ2-3; TRBD2 agrees at 7 bases. The CDR3 sequence is 14 residues long. In germline, CDR1 is SGHNT, CDR2 YYREEE (reference sequence). Trimming took 4 bases from V and 2 from J; bases not matched to a gene: 4. The CDR3 region is CASSASGNTDTQYF. The CDR3 nucleotides are TGTGCCAGCAGCGCCAGCGGGAACACAGATACGCAGTATTTT.

The genes are TRBV12-3 or TRBV12-4 and TRBJ2-5; 8 bases fit TRBD2. The CDR3 covers 22 residues. V shed 2 bases and J 4 bases; nucleotides not matched to a gene: 27. The CDR3 here is CASSLSQGGTPPSGSPAETQYF. The CDR3 DNA follows: TGTGCCAGCAGTTTATCCCAGGGAGGGACCCCCCCCAGCGGGAGCCCTGCAGAGACCCAGTACTTC.

The J gene is TRBJ1-1, the V gene TRBV4-1; no clear D gene. Germline CDR1 MGHRA, CDR2 YSYEKL. Between the trimmed V and J ends, which lost 2 bases and 1 base, there was a span of 11 bases. CDR3 length: 15 residues. CDR3 loop: CASSQKGAANTEAFF. The DNA for the CDR3 is TGCGCCAGCAGCCAAAAAGGCGCCGCGAACACTGAAGCTTTCTTT.

This clonotype was detected once. This chain connects TRBV11-2 to TRBJ1-4; D remains ambiguous. The V end lost 0 bases, the J end lost 8 bases, and 13 bases lay between the germline ends. CDR1 is SGHAT and CDR2 is FQNNGV in the germline V gene. This CDR3 is 15 amino acids long. The CDR3 nucleotides are TGTGCCAGCAGCTTAGATAGCAATGGAGGCGAAAAACTGTTTTTT. This encodes CASSLDSNGGEKLFF.

This clonotype turned up a few times. This chain's CDR3 is CASSAGLAKNIQYF. The CDR3 coding sequence is TGTGCCAGCAGTGCAGGGTTAGCCAAAAACATTCAGTACTTC. V gene TRBV2 combines with J gene TRBJ2-4; perhaps TRBD1 as D (5 bases). CDR3 size: 14 residues. Trimming left V 4 bases short and J 0 bases short, with 7 bases between. Germline V gene lookup returns CDR1 SNHLY and CDR2 FYNNEI.

To note about this clonotype: A read error is likely, as this CDR3 ends without the conserved phenylalanine or tryptophan. The J gene is TRBJ2-1, the V gene TRBV6-4; 8 bases agree with TRBD2. V shed 4 bases, J shed 0 bases, and the junction held 8 bases outside the gene matches. CDR3 size: 17 residues. Germline lookup yields CDR1 MRHNA and CDR2 SNTAGT. Here the CDR3 DNA reads TGTGCCAGCAGTGCTAGACTAGCGACGGGCTCCTACAATGAGCAGTTCTTA. Protein sequence: CASSARLATGSYNEQFL.

V and J are TRBV5-5 and TRBJ1-1, with D uncertain. Germline values: CDR1 SGHKS, CDR2 YYEKEE (reference sequence). Trimming stripped 1 base from V and 1 base from J, with 8 bases between. This CDR3 has 14 amino acids. Written as DNA, the CDR3 is TGTGCCAGCAGCTTGAGACTTACGAACACTGAAGCTTTCTTT. Its protein is CASSLRLTNTEAFF.

Only a few counts were recorded for this clonotype. One end of the junction is discordant with germline, which a read error may explain. The chain joins TRBV20-1 to TRBJ2-7; 7 nucleotides agree with TRBD1. CDR1 DFQATT and CDR2 SNEGSKA come from the germline V gene (reference sequence). The CDR3 has 14 residues. CDR3 sequence (DNA): TGCAGTGCGAGAGACAGGGAACGTGCCTACGAGCAGTACTTC. Encoded protein: CSARDRERAYEQYF.

V and J are TRBV6-2 or TRBV6-3 and TRBJ2-5, with D perhaps matching TRBD2 (6 bases). V was shortened by 7 bases and J by 4 bases, with 13 bases between the two germline ends. The CDR3 covers 13 residues. The germline CDR1 and CDR2 sequences are MNHEY and SVGEGT. The CDR3 region has the DNA TGTGCCAGCACCCCCGGGGGTCGAGAGACCCAGTACTTC. It is translated as CASTPGGRETQYF.

This chain joins TRBV6-5 and TRBJ2-3; D could derive from TRBD1 or TRBD2 (5 bases each). Germline V gene sequence: CDR1 MNHEY, CDR2 SVGAGI. V was trimmed by 5 bases and J by 3 bases, leaving 12 bases between them. This CDR3 has 14 amino acids. In nucleotides, the CDR3 is TGTGCCAGCAGTCCGGGACCGGGAACAGATACGCAGTATTTT. This sequence encodes CASSPGPGTDTQYF.

The V call is TRBV7-9, the J call TRBJ2-1; tentatively, D is TRBD1 (6 bases). Trimming stripped 5 bases from V and 3 bases from J, with 14 bases between. The germline CDR1 and CDR2 sequences are SEHNR and FQNEAQ (reference sequence). CDR3 length: 15 amino acids. CDR3: CASSTDRLLYNEQFF. Here the CDR3 DNA reads TGTGCCAGCAGCACTGACAGGCTACTCTACAATGAGCAGTTCTTC.

This clonotype has only a few counts. The V call is TRBV6-6, the J call TRBJ1-2; perhaps TRBD1 as D (5 bases). Deletions cut 5 bases from V and 5 bases from J, with 18 bases between. The CDR3 has 15 residues. Germline-derived CDR1 and CDR2 are MNHNY and SVGAGI (reference sequence). Written as DNA, the CDR3 is TGTGCCAGCAGTGCGGGCAGGGCAACTAGTTATGGCTACACCTTC. Its translation is CASSAGRATSYGYTF.

The chain is built from TRBV19 and TRBJ2-2; a possible D gene is TRBD2 (7 bases). Germline-derived CDR1 and CDR2 are LNHDA and SQIVND (reference sequence). V lost 3 bases and J lost 1, with 12 bases in between. This CDR3 is 16 amino acids long. CDR3: CASSIAGAQNTGELFF. In nucleotides, the CDR3 is TGTGCCAGTAGTATCGCGGGGGCCCAGAACACCGGGGAGCTGTTTTTT.

The rearrangement links TRBV6-6 to TRBJ2-7; TRBD1 aligns across 7 bases. This CDR3 is 15 amino acids long. After removal of 10 bases from V and 3 bases from J, the junction contained 15 bases not matched to a gene. CDR1 is MNHNY and CDR2 is SVGAGI in the germline V gene (reference sequence). The CDR3 coding sequence is TGTGCCACCCGAGACGGGACCACAGGGGACTACGAGCAGTACTTC. Its protein product is CATRDGTTGDYEQYF.